This T cell receptor beta chain was recorded in a study of response to subunit inactivated influenza vaccine. General study results and limits: With each seasonal influenza vaccination, the authors suggested, few new T cells are recruited.

This clonotype came up many times. Its matching antigen is unknown. TCRdb reprocessed the RT-PCR reads with MiXCR, giving one entry per CDR3 protein. The sample records roughly 670,000 distinct CDR3 sequences, 14% being singletons. The CDR3 runs to 13 residues. Per germline, CDR1 MNHEY and CDR2 SVGAGI. Trimming took off 2 bases at V and 4 bases at J, with 8 bases between the two ends. The sample consisted of PBMCs from blood, taken 14 to 15 days before vaccination. The chain couples TRBV6-5 to TRBJ1-1; D unclear. The clonotype was recovered from a man in his fifties who received an inactivated influenza vaccine. CDR3 in DNA: TGTGCCAGCAGTTACGTAGGGAGCACTGAAGCTTTCTTT. Translation: CASSYVGSTEAFF.